These T cell receptor beta chains were read from a single sample in a study of metastatic and nonmetastatic thyroid tumors. TCRdb reanalyzed the PCR reads with MiXCR. The sample records about 39,000 clones, around a fifth being singletons. Sequencing input: blood. The receptors originated from a female donor with papillary thyroid cancer or a benign thyroid nodule (not recorded which). Some clones in this sample may be carry-over from other donors' samples. The CDR3 runs from the conserved cysteine through the conserved F or W. The D gene is left open where the match is weak. Clone size is shown for a subset of rows, as once, few, many or a class of expanded clone.

J: TRBJ2-2
V: TRBV4-2
D: .
size: many
DNA: TGTGCCACCCGGGACCCTGCAACCGGGGAGCTGTTTTTT
CDR3: CATRDPATGELFF

J: TRBJ2-5
V: TRBV19
D: .
size: many
DNA: TGTGCCAGTAGTGCTACGATGGGGGAGACCCAGTACTTC
CDR3: CASSATMGETQYF

J: TRBJ2-7
V: TRBV3-1
D: TRBD2
size: many
DNA: TGTGCCAGCAGCCAAAGCCTAGCGGATTACGAGCAGTACTTC
CDR3: CASSQSLADYEQYF

J: TRBJ2-7
V: TRBV2
D: TRBD2
size: few
DNA: TGTGCCAGCAGTGAGACACTAGCGGTGTCCTACGAGCAGTACTTC
CDR3: CASSETLAVSYEQYF

J: TRBJ2-2
V: TRBV5-6
D: .
size: many
DNA: TGTGCCAGCAGCCAGTCCCCCAGGCTCGCCGGGGAGCTGTTTTTT
CDR3: CASSQSPRLAGELFF

J: TRBJ2-4
V: TRBV5-6
D: TRBD2
size: .
DNA: TGTGCCAGCAGCGTCCTAGCGGGTCGAGCCAAAAACATTCAGTACTTC
CDR3: CASSVLAGRAKNIQYF

J: TRBJ2-3
V: TRBV15
D: .
size: few
DNA: TGTGCCACCAGCACGAATGGGCTTTTCATAGATACGCAGTATTTT
CDR3: CATSTNGLFIDTQYF

J: TRBJ1-1
V: TRBV6-1
D: .
size: many
DNA: TGTGCCAGCAGTCCCGGAGGGAAGAACACTGAAGCTTTCTTT
CDR3: CASSPGGKNTEAFF

J: TRBJ2-2
V: TRBV5-4
D: TRBD2
size: .
DNA: TGTGCCAGCAGCCGGGGACTAGCGGAAACCGGGGAGCTGTTTTTT
CDR3: CASSRGLAETGELFF

J: TRBJ1-2
V: TRBV25-1
D: .
size: few
DNA: TGTGCCAGCATTTATGTTGGGGCTAACTATGGCTACACCTTC
CDR3: CASIYVGANYGYTF

J: TRBJ2-2
V: TRBV19
D: .
size: large
DNA: TGTGCCAGTAGTATCGGCTACGGGGAGCTGTTTTTT
CDR3: CASSIGYGELFF

J: TRBJ2-1
V: TRBV11-2
D: .
size: many
DNA: TGTGCCAGCAGCTTGGGGGGAGAGAGCTCCTACAATGAGCAGTTCTTC
CDR3: CASSLGGESSYNEQFF

J: TRBJ2-1
V: TRBV4-2
D: TRBD2
size: many
DNA: TGTGCCAGCAGCCCCGTGAGGGAGGGCGAGCAGTTCTTC
CDR3: CASSPVREGEQFF

J: TRBJ2-2
V: TRBV6-2/TRBV6-3
D: .
size: few
DNA: TGTGCCAGCAGTTACTCGACTGAGGAGAGCACCGGGGAGCTGTTTTTT
CDR3: CASSYSTEESTGELFF

J: TRBJ1-1
V: TRBV3-1
D: .
size: many
DNA: TGTGCCAGCAGCCGGGGTAGCGGTGAAGCTTTCTTT
CDR3: CASSRGSGEAFF

J: TRBJ2-5
V: TRBV7-8
D: TRBD2
size: many
DNA: TGTGCCAGCAGCTTAGCGGCGGGGGTGGTGACCCAGTACTTC
CDR3: CASSLAAGVVTQYF

J: TRBJ1-6
V: TRBV6-1
D: .
size: few
DNA: TGTGCCAGCAGTGAACGGGGGGCGAGTTCACCCCTCCACTTT
CDR3: CASSERGASSPLHF

J: TRBJ2-5
V: TRBV28
D: TRBD2
size: medium-sized
DNA: TGTGCCAGCAGCCCGGGGGGGGCAGGCCAAGAGACCCAGTACTTC
CDR3: CASSPGGAGQETQYF

J: TRBJ1-2
V: TRBV6-2/TRBV6-3
D: .
size: few
DNA: TGTGCCAGCACCAGGGATGTGAATGATGGCTACACCTTC
CDR3: CASTRDVNDGYTF

J: TRBJ2-3
V: TRBV7-8
D: .
size: .
DNA: TGTGCCAGCAGCCCCCTGGTTGCAGATACGCAGTATTTT
CDR3: CASSPLVADTQYF

J: TRBJ2-7
V: TRBV6-2/TRBV6-3
D: .
size: medium-sized
DNA: TGTGCCAGCAGAACTGGACCCAACGGTTACGAGCAGTACTTC
CDR3: CASRTGPNGYEQYF

J: TRBJ2-7
V: TRBV6-1
D: TRBD1
size: .
DNA: TGTGCCAGCAGACAACAGGGGACCACCTACGAGCAGTACTTC
CDR3: CASRQQGTTYEQYF

J: TRBJ2-1
V: TRBV19
D: TRBD1
size: few
DNA: TGTGCCAGTAGTATGGACAGGGCCGTCAATGAGCAGTTCTTC
CDR3: CASSMDRAVNEQFF

J: TRBJ2-2
V: TRBV19
D: TRBD2
size: many
DNA: TGTGCCAGTACCCCCAGGGAGGGAACCGGGGAGCTGTTTTTT
CDR3: CASTPREGTGELFF

J: TRBJ2-2
V: TRBV5-1
D: .
size: .
DNA: TGCGCCAGCAGCTCCTCTCTAGCCGGGGAGCTGTTTTTT
CDR3: CASSSSLAGELFF

J: TRBJ2-1
V: TRBV9
D: .
size: many
DNA: TGTGCCAGCAGCGACACCAGAGGGCATGAGCAGTTCTTC
CDR3: CASSDTRGHEQFF

J: TRBJ1-6
V: TRBV20-1
D: .
size: .
DNA: TGCAGTGCTAGAGATATAAACAGAGGGGATTCACCCCTCCACTTT
CDR3: CSARDINRGDSPLHF

J: TRBJ2-1
V: TRBV19
D: TRBD2
size: .
DNA: TGTGCCAGTAGCCGGGGACTAGCGGGATTGATTACCTACAATGAGCAGTTCTTC
CDR3: CASSRGLAGLITYNEQFF